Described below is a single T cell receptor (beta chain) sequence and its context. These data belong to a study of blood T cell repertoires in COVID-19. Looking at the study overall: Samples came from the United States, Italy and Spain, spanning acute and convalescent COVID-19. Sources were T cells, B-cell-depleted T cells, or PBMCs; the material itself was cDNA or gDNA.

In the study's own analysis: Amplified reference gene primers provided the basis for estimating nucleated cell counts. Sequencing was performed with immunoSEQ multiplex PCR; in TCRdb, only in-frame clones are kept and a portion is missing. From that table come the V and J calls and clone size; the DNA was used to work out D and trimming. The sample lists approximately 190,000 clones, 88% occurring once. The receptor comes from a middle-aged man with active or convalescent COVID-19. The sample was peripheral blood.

CDR3 region: CATSDRTGSNEQYF. The DNA of the CDR3 is TGTGCCACCAGTGATCGGACAGGGTCTAACGAGCAGTACTTC. The chain recombines TRBV24-1 with TRBJ2-7; 8 nucleotides match TRBD1. V lost 3 bases, J lost 5 bases, and 5 bases stayed unmatched. This CDR3 spans 14 amino acids. The germline V gene encodes CDR1 KGHDR and CDR2 SFDVKD.